This TCR beta chain was sequenced for a study of T cell repertoires in cytomegalovirus infection. Study summary: Public TCR beta signature analysis indicated the presence of both CMV infection and matching HLA type. Study results and caveats: Dominant in the ex vivo response were TCR beta clonotypes restricted by HLA-C and specific for CMV. Individuals carrying CMV plus the relevant HLA were identified by cumulative frequency of public TCR beta families.

This clonotype has a handful of counts. The target antigen is unknown. TCRdb independently ran MiXCR on the reads; one entry per CDR3 protein. The table lists 270,000 or so distinct CDR3 sequences, over 15% of them singletons, with roughly 45% in the top ten. V shed 0 bases and J shed 4 bases, with 10 bases lying between them. In germline, CDR1 is MNHEY, CDR2 SVGEGT. The CDR3 consists of 15 residues. The sequence came from a human donor in good health (CMV status not recorded). Some clones in this sample may be carry-over from other donors' samples. The rearrangement uses TRBV6-2 or TRBV6-3 and TRBJ2-1; D ambiguous. Input material: CD8+ T cells from PBMCs. Here the CDR3 DNA reads TGTGCCAGCAGTTACTCTCCCCCCAGTTACAATGAGCAGTTCTTC. Translation gives CASSYSPPSYNEQFF.